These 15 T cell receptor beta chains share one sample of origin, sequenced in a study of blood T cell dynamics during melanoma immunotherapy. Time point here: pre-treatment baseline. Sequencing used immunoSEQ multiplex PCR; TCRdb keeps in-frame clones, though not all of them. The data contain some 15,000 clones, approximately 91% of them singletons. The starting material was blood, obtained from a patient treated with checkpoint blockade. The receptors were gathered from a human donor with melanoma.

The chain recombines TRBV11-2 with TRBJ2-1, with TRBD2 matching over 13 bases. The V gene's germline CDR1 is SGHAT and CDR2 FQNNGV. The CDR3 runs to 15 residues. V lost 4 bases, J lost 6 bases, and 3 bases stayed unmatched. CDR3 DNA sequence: TGTGCCAGCAGCTGGCGGACTAGCGGGAGCAATGAGCAGTTCTTC. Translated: CASSWRTSGSNEQFF.

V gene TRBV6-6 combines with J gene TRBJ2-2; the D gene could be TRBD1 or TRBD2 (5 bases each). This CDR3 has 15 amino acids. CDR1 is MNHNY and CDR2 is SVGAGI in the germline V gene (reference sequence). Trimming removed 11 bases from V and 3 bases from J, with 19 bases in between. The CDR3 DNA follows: TGTGCCGCAAAGGAACGATTGGGGGACACCGGGGAGCTGTTTTTT. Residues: CAAKERLGDTGELFF.

The CDR3: CASSPRQPPYEQYF. CDR3 DNA sequence: TGTGCCAGCAGTCCCCGACAGCCACCTTACGAGCAGTACTTC. The rearrangement uses TRBV28 and TRBJ2-7; TRBD1 is a possible D gene (5 bases). This CDR3 comprises 14 residues. CDR1 is MDHEN, CDR2 SYDVKM, per germline. V lost 5 bases and J 4 bases, leaving 15 bases between the germline ends. Full variable domain (missing parts from reference TRBV28 and TRBJ2-7): DVKVTQSSRYLVKRTGEKVFLECVQDMDHENMFWYRQDPGLGLRLIYFSYDVKMKEKGDIPEGYSVSREKKERFSLILESASTNQTSMYLCASSPRQPPYEQYFGPGTRLTVT.

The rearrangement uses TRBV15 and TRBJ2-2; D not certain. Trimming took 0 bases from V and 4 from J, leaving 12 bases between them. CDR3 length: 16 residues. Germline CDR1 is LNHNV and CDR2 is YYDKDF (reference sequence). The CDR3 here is CATSRDLGSPTGELFF. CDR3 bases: TGTGCCACCAGCAGAGATCTGGGGTCTCCCACCGGGGAGCTGTTTTTT.

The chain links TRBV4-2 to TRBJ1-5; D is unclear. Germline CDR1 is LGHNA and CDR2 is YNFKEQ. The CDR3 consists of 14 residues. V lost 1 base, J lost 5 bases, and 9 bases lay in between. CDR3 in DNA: TGTGCCAGCAGCCAAGTTTTAATATATCAGCCCCAGCATTTT. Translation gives CASSQVLIYQPQHF.

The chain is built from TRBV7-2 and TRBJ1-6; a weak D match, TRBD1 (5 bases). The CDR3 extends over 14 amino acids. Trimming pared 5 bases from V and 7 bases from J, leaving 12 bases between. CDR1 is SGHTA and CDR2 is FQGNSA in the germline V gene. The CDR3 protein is CASSRGDPNSPLHF. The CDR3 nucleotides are TGTGCCAGCAGCCGGGGGGACCCGAATTCACCCCTCCACTTT.

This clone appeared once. CDR3 sequence (DNA): TGTGCCAGCAGTAGAACAGGGTCTGGAAACACCATATATTTT. It is translated as CASSRTGSGNTIYF. This sequence joins TRBV28 and TRBJ1-3, with a weak D call TRBD1 (6 bases). CDR3 length equals 14 residues. Trimming took 5 bases from V and 1 from J, leaving 9 bases between them. Per germline, CDR1 MDHEN and CDR2 SYDVKM.

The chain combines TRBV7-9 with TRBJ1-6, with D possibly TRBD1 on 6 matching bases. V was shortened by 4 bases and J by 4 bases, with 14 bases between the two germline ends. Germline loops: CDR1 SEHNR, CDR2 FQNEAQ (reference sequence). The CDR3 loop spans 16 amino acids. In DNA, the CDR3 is TGTGCCAGCAGCTCAGGGGCAGGGTTTTATAATTCACCCCTCCACTTT. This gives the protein CASSSGAGFYNSPLHF.

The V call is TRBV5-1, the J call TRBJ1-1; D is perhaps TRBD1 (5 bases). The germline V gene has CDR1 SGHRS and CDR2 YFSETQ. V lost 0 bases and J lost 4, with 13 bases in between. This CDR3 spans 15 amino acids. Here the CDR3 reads CASSLAQGLTTEAFF. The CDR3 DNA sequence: TGCGCCAGCAGCTTGGCGCAGGGCCTCACCACTGAAGCTTTCTTT.

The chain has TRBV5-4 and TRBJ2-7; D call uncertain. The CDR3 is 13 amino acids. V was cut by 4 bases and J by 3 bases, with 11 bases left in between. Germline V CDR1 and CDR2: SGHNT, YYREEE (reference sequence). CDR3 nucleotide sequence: TGTGCCAGCAGCCTGGGCTGGAGCTACGAGCAGTACTTC. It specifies CASSLGWSYEQYF.

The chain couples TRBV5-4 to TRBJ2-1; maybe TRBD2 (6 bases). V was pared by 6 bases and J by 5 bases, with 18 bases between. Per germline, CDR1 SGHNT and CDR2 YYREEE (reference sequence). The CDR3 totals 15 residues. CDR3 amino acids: CASNPGGTGNNEQFF. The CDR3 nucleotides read TGTGCCAGCAACCCAGGCGGGACCGGCAACAATGAGCAGTTCTTC.

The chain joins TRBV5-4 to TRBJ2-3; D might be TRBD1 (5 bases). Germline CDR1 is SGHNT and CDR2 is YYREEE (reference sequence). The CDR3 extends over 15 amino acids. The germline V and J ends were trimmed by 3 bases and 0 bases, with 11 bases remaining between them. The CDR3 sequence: CASSWGGASTDTQYF. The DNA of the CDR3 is TGTGCCAGCAGCTGGGGTGGGGCTAGCACAGATACGCAGTATTTT.

CDR3 DNA sequence: TGTGCCAGCACACCATCAACATTGAACACTGAAGCTTTCTTT. It yields the protein CASTPSTLNTEAFF. This chain joins TRBV6-5 and TRBJ1-1, with D hard to call. The CDR3 covers 14 residues. Deletions cut 7 bases from V and 0 bases from J, with 12 bases between. Germline V gene sequence: CDR1 MNHEY, CDR2 SVGAGI.

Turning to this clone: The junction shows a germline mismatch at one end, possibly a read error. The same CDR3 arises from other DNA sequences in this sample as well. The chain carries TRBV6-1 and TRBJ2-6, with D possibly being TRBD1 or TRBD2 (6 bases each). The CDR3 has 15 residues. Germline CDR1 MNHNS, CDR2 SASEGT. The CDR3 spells CASSEGGSGANVLTF. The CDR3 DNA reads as TGTGCCAGTAGTGAAGGGGGGTCTGGGGCCAACGTCCTGACTTTC.

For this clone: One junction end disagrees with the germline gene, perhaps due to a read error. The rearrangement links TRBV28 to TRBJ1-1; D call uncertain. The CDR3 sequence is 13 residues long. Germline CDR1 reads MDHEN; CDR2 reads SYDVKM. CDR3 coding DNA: TGTGCCAGCAGTTTACCAGGTGTCACTGAAACTTTCTTT. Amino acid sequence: CASSLPGVTETFF.